The 30 T cell receptor beta chains reported below all come from one sample, sequenced in a study of technical replicates of blood from a handful of donors. Sequenced by immunoSEQ multiplex PCR; TCRdb stores in-frame clones only, minus some. The sample contains around 50,000 clones, about 93% of which appear only once. Sequencing input: PBMCs. Every receptor here comes from a human donor in good health. Some clones in this sample may be carry-over from other donors' samples.

This clone occurred a few times. This chain joins TRBV6-1 and TRBJ2-1, with 13 bases aligning to TRBD2. The J segment lost 6 bases and the V segment lost 6 bases, leaving 5 bases of the junction unmatched. The CDR3 is 15 amino acids. The germline V gene has CDR1 MNHNS and CDR2 SASEGT. The CDR3 nucleotides read TGTGCCAGCAGGGGACTAGCGGGGAGTACCAATGAGCAGTTCTTC. Translating it yields CASRGLAGSTNEQFF.

This sequence joins TRBV27 and TRBJ2-3, with D uncertain. The ends were cut back, 6 bases at V and 0 bases at J, with 10 bases in the middle. Looked up from germline, CDR1 is MNHEY and CDR2 is SMNVEV (reference sequence). The CDR3 covers 14 residues. The CDR3 region has the DNA TGTGCCAGCAGCACCCCAGGCAGCACAGATACGCAGTATTTT. Protein product: CASSTPGSTDTQYF.

The chain recombines TRBV7-9 with TRBJ1-4, with 7 nucleotides matching TRBD1. The trim removed 5 bases at V and 8 bases at J, leaving 11 bases unmatched. Germline-derived CDR1 and CDR2 are SEHNR and FQNEAQ (reference sequence). The CDR3 length is 15 residues. This CDR3 reads CASSLQTGFGEKLFF. Here the CDR3 DNA reads TGTGCCAGCAGCCTCCAGACAGGGTTCGGAGAAAAACTGTTTTTT.

The gene calls are TRBV5-8 and TRBJ2-3, with D perhaps TRBD1 (6 bases). The V gene's germline CDR1 is SGHTS and CDR2 YDEGEE. The ends were cut back, 4 bases at V and 1 base at J, with 13 bases in the middle. CDR3 length: 15 amino acids. The DNA for the CDR3 is TGTGCCAGCAGCCTCTACAGGGTCGGCACAGATACGCAGTATTTT. Protein product: CASSLYRVGTDTQYF.

This rearrangement joins TRBV7-2 to TRBJ2-2; D possibly corresponds to TRBD2 (5 bases). CDR1 and CDR2 (germline): SGHTA, FQGNSA. CDR3 length: 13 amino acids. V lost 4 bases to trimming and J lost 7 bases, with 10 bases between them. CDR3 bases: TGTGCCAGCAGCTCTCGCCGGGGCGGGGAGCTGTTTTTT. This encodes CASSSRRGGELFF. Based on the CDR3 plus reference TRBV7-2 and TRBJ2-2, the full variable domain is GAGVSQSPSNKVTEKGKDVELRCDPISGHTALYWYRQSLGQGLEFLIYFQGNSAPDKSGLPSDRFSAERTGGSVSTLTIQRTQQEDSAVYLCASSSRRGGELFFGEGSRLTVL.

This chain joins TRBV11-1 and TRBJ2-7; D is ambiguous. This CDR3 has 14 residues. With 1 base removed from V and 0 bases from J, the gap between germline ends came to 7 bases. CDR1 is SGHAT, CDR2 FQDESV, per germline (reference sequence). CDR3 region: CASSLVAISYEQYF. The CDR3 nucleotides are TGTGCCAGCAGCTTAGTTGCGATCTCCTACGAGCAGTACTTC. The full variable domain, rest sourced from reference TRBV11-1 and TRBJ2-7, is EAEVAQSPRYKITEKSQAVAFWCDPISGHATLYWYRQILGQGPELLVQFQDESVVDDSQLPKDRFSAERLKGVDSTLKIQPAELGDSAMYLCASSLVAISYEQYFGPGTRLTVT.

The chain has TRBV5-1 and TRBJ1-5; TRBD1 matches at 10 bases. The J segment lost 2 bases and the V segment lost 0 bases, leaving 5 bases of the junction unmatched. The germline CDR1 and CDR2 sequences are SGHRS and YFSETQ. This CDR3 has 17 amino acids. CDR3 in DNA: TGCGCCAGCAGCTTGGGTCCTGGACAGGGGGGCAATCAGCCCCAGCATTTT. It encodes CASSLGPGQGGNQPQHF.

The CDR3 loop is CASRTSSDTQYF. DNA of the CDR3: TGCGCCAGCAGAACTAGTTCAGATACGCAGTATTTT. The chain combines TRBV4-1 with TRBJ2-3; tentatively, D is TRBD2 (5 bases). The CDR3 extends over 12 amino acids. Germline assignment: CDR1 MGHRA and CDR2 YSYEKL. Trimming left V 6 bases short and J 4 bases short, with 8 bases between.

A few counts support this clone. The V gene is TRBV6-1, the J gene TRBJ2-1, with TRBD2 identical over 9 bases. The J segment lost 2 bases and the V segment lost 3 bases, leaving 5 bases of the junction unmatched. The CDR3 has 16 residues. In germline, CDR1 is MNHNS, CDR2 SASEGT. The CDR3 DNA follows: TGTGCCAGCAGTGATCCTAGCGGGAATGCCTACAATGAGCAGTTCTTC. Translation gives CASSDPSGNAYNEQFF.

The gene calls are TRBV19 and TRBJ2-6, with D perhaps TRBD1 (6 bases). Trimming cost V 6 bases and J 1 base, with 16 bases left between them. The CDR3 runs to 17 residues. Germline V gives CDR1 LNHDA, CDR2 SQIVND (reference sequence). The CDR3: CASRFLITGSGANVLTF. The CDR3 DNA is TGTGCCAGTAGGTTCCTAATTACAGGGTCTGGGGCCAACGTCCTGACTTTC.

This clone showed up just once. The J gene is TRBJ2-2, the V gene TRBV11-2, with TRBD1 matching 8 bases. Germline lookup yields CDR1 SGHAT and CDR2 FQNNGV. V lost 1 base, J lost 10 bases, and 5 bases stayed unmatched. CDR3 length: 14 amino acids. Here the CDR3 DNA reads TGTGCCAGCAGCTTAGCGGGCAGGGGGCAGGAGCTGTTTTTT. As protein: CASSLAGRGQELFF. Full variable domain (outside the CDR3, taken from reference TRBV11-2 and TRBJ2-2): EAGVAQSPRYKIIEKRQSVAFWCNPISGHATLYWYQQILGQGPKLLIQFQNNGVVDDSQLPKDRFSAERLKGVDSTLKIQPAKLEDSAVYLCASSLAGRGQELFFGEGSRLTVL.

CDR3 DNA sequence: TGTGCCAGCAGTCCTACGGGGGGGCGGCAAGAGACCCAGTACTTC. The encoded protein is CASSPTGGRQETQYF. The chain uses TRBV27 and TRBJ2-5; 8 bases map to TRBD2. The germline gives CDR1 MNHEY, CDR2 SMNVEV (reference sequence). V gave up 5 bases and J gave up 2 bases; unmatched junction bases: 7. The CDR3 length is 15 residues.

This clone was observed once. This chain connects TRBV6-5 to TRBJ2-3; D perhaps matches TRBD2 (6 bases). CDR1 is MNHEY, CDR2 SVGAGI, per germline. The CDR3 consists of 14 residues. V shed 0 bases and J shed 3 bases, with 7 bases lying between them. The CDR3 region is CASSYSEGTDTQYF. The CDR3 DNA is TGTGCCAGCAGTTACTCGGAGGGGACAGATACGCAGTATTTT.

The rearrangement joins TRBV7-9 to TRBJ2-3; maybe TRBD2 (5 bases). V was shortened by 3 bases and J by 6 bases, with 13 bases between the two germline ends. Germline V gene sequence: CDR1 SEHNR, CDR2 FQNEAQ (reference sequence). The CDR3 extends over 14 amino acids. The CDR3 protein is CASSFVLVVDTQYF. The CDR3, as DNA: TGTGCCAGCAGCTTCGTACTAGTGGTTGATACGCAGTATTTT.

The genes are TRBV2 and TRBJ1-5; D gene unclear. This CDR3 region has 13 residues. The germline gives CDR1 SNHLY, CDR2 FYNNEI. The V gene lost 10 bases and the J gene lost 2 bases, with 12 bases spanning the gap. The CDR3 DNA sequence: TGTGCCACCGCGGGTGAGGGCAATCAGCCCCAGCATTTT. Its protein is CATAGEGNQPQHF.

This chain uses TRBV4-1 with TRBJ1-1, with a weak D call TRBD1 (6 bases). Trimming left V 1 base short and J 1 base short, with 16 bases between. Germline-derived CDR1 and CDR2 are MGHRA and YSYEKL. This CDR3 has 17 amino acids. This CDR3 is CASSQVAIGGGNTEAFF. CDR3 nucleotide sequence: TGCGCCAGCAGCCAAGTCGCCATAGGGGGGGGGAACACTGAAGCTTTCTTT.

This chain links TRBV7-9 with TRBJ1-2; possibly TRBD1 for D (5 bases). Trimming shortened V by 2 bases and J by 6 bases, and 13 bases separated the two germline ends. Germline V gives CDR1 SEHNR, CDR2 FQNEAQ (reference sequence). This CDR3 has 14 amino acids. CDR3 region: CASSLSTVINGYTF. The CDR3 region has the DNA TGTGCCAGCAGCTTATCGACAGTGATCAATGGCTACACCTTC.

The chain carries TRBV5-5 and TRBJ2-1, with 7 nucleotides matching TRBD2. V was clipped by 5 bases and J by 9 bases; unmatched bases: 14. Looked up from germline, CDR1 is SGHKS and CDR2 is YYEKEE (reference sequence). The CDR3 consists of 15 residues. CDR3 DNA sequence: TGTGCCAGCAGGGGCGGGACGGGAGGCCGGGGTGAGCAGTTCTTC. It codes for CASRGGTGGRGEQFF.

The chain employs TRBV5-1 and TRBJ2-3, with TRBD1 matching over 11 bases. Germline V gene data show CDR1 as SGHRS and CDR2 as YFSETQ. The CDR3 sequence is 18 residues long. Trimming took 4 bases from V and 0 from J; bases not matched to a gene: 10. In DNA, the CDR3 is TGCGCCAGCAGCCAGGGGACAGGGGGGCGCGGGAGCACAGATACGCAGTATTTT. Translation gives CASSQGTGGRGSTDTQYF.

This CDR3 reads CASSWAGTQVVGYTF. CDR3 DNA: TGTGCCAGCAGCTGGGCTGGGACACAGGTGGTTGGCTACACCTTC. The chain is built from TRBV5-4 and TRBJ1-2; D is possibly TRBD1 (6 bases). The CDR3 consists of 15 residues. In germline, CDR1 is SGHNT, CDR2 YYREEE (reference sequence). V was shortened by 3 bases and J by 7 bases, with 19 bases between the two germline ends.

This sequence joins TRBV5-1 and TRBJ2-3, with a tentative D call TRBD2 (5 bases). The germline CDR1 and CDR2 sequences are SGHRS and YFSETQ. Trimming removed 4 bases at V and 1 base at J, with 13 bases between. The CDR3 spans 15 residues. This chain's CDR3 is CASSASDYRTDTQYF. The DNA for the CDR3 is TGCGCCAGCAGCGCTAGTGACTACCGCACAGATACGCAGTATTTT.

The chain employs TRBV7-9 and TRBJ2-1, with D possibly TRBD2 on 5 matching bases. V was cut by 2 bases and J by 9 bases, with 8 bases left in between. Germline V lookup: CDR1 SEHNR, CDR2 FQNEAQ (reference sequence). The CDR3 sequence is 12 residues long. The CDR3 sequence: CASSLLAGEQFF. The CDR3 DNA is TGTGCCAGCAGCTTATTGGCGGGTGAGCAGTTCTTC.

This chain joins TRBV4-3 and TRBJ2-6, with 12 bases lining up with TRBD1. The CDR3 is 19 residues long. The germline gives CDR1 LGHNA, CDR2 YSLEER. Unmatched junction bases numbered 4, after V lost 0 bases and J lost 1 base. The CDR3 region is CASSQDGTGGVSGANVLTF. The DNA of the CDR3 is TGCGCCAGCAGCCAAGACGGGACAGGGGGCGTGTCTGGGGCCAACGTCCTGACTTTC.

The chain joins TRBV4-1 to TRBJ2-5; D gene uncertain. The ends were cut back, 2 bases at V and 5 bases at J, with 12 bases in the middle. The CDR3 is 14 amino acids. CDR1 MGHRA and CDR2 YSYEKL come from the germline V gene. The CDR3 protein is CASSQSRQDETQYF. The CDR3 DNA reads as TGCGCCAGCAGCCAAAGTAGGCAGGATGAGACCCAGTACTTC.

This chain uses TRBV6-1 with TRBJ2-1, with TRBD2 as a possible D gene (5 bases). Germline V lookup: CDR1 MNHNS, CDR2 SASEGT. Trimming left V 11 bases short and J 4 bases short, with 18 bases between. This CDR3 comprises 14 residues. CDR3 protein: CAVGRTLHYNEQFF. The DNA of the CDR3 is TGTGCCGTAGGTCGGACTCTCCATTACAATGAGCAGTTCTTC.

The rearrangement uses TRBV18 and TRBJ1-5, with 7 positions matching TRBD1. J lost 5 bases, V lost 3 bases, and 10 bases had no gene match. This CDR3 comprises 16 residues. CDR1 and CDR2 (germline): KGHSH, LQKENI. The CDR3 region has the DNA TGTGCCAGCTCACCTTACTCCGGGACAGACGATCAGCCCCAGCATTTT. Translation: CASSPYSGTDDQPQHF.

This sequence joins TRBV15 and TRBJ1-2, with TRBD1 as a possible D gene (5 bases). Germline V gene data show CDR1 as LNHNV and CDR2 as YYDKDF (reference sequence). The V end lost 0 bases, the J end lost 4 bases, and 15 bases lay between the germline ends. The CDR3 is 16 residues long. The CDR3 DNA is TGTGCCACCAGCAGAGATTTAGCACAGGTCCCCTATGGCTACACCTTC. Residues: CATSRDLAQVPYGYTF.

V usage is TRBV5-1 and J usage is TRBJ2-1; 11 bases match TRBD2. V lost 4 bases and J lost 7; bases outside the gene matches: 7. This CDR3 region has 15 residues. In germline, CDR1 is SGHRS, CDR2 YFSETQ. CDR3 DNA: TGCGCCAGCAGCCCACTAGCGGGAGCTATGAATGAGCAGTTCTTC. As protein: CASSPLAGAMNEQFF.

This rearrangement joins TRBV4-3 to TRBJ1-2; D not certain. Germline assignment: CDR1 LGHNA and CDR2 YSLEER. V lost 1 base and J lost 0, with 12 bases in between. The CDR3 length is 16 residues. The CDR3 reads CASSQVIGPTNYGYTF. The CDR3 nucleotides read TGCGCCAGCAGCCAAGTAATTGGGCCTACTAACTATGGCTACACCTTC.

The V call is TRBV19, the J call TRBJ1-2; a possible D gene is TRBD1 (5 bases). The CDR3 extends over 13 amino acids. V gave up 6 bases and J gave up 2 bases, with 10 bases separating them. Looked up from germline, CDR1 is LNHDA and CDR2 is SQIVND (reference sequence). This CDR3 is CASRRDGNYGYTF. In nucleotides, the CDR3 is TGTGCCAGTAGGCGGGACGGCAACTATGGCTACACCTTC.